The rows below give T cell receptor beta chains drawn from one sample of a study of human T cells and chemical hapten exposure. TCRdb called the RACE reads again in MiXCR, with one record for every CDR3 protein. Of just under 40,000 distinct CDR3 sequences in the sample, roughly 13% were seen once. The sample here was whole blood, taken in connection with sensitization to the hapten diphenylcyclopropenone (DPC). The receptors originated from a woman between 40 and 55 years old with alopecia areata. Some clones in this sample may be carry-over from other donors' samples. The CDR3 runs from the conserved cysteine through the conserved F or W. D genes are given only for firm matches. Size values are once, few and many counts, or a class for expanded clones, and some rows have none.

D | length | size | J | V | DNA | CDR3
TRBD2 | 14 | . | TRBJ2-7 | TRBV20-1 | TGCAGTGCCCGAAAGAGCGGGAGACTCTACGAGCAGTACTTC | CSARKSGRLYEQYF
TRBD1 | 14 | many | TRBJ2-7 | TRBV25-1 | TGTGCCAGCAGTGAAAGAGGGGGCCATTACGAGCAGTACTTC | CASSERGGHYEQYF
. | 13 | many | TRBJ2-7 | TRBV5-4 | TGTGCCAGCAGCCCTGGGTCGGACTACGAGCAGTACTTC | CASSPGSDYEQYF
TRBD2 | 15 | . | TRBJ2-7 | TRBV29-1 | TGCAGCGTAGCCGTCGGACTAGCGGGCGCAATCGAGCAGTACTTC | CSVAVGLAGAIEQYF
. | 15 | once | TRBJ2-7 | TRBV27 | TGTGCCAGCAGTTTAGGGGCAGGGCCCTCCTACGAGCAGTACTTC | CASSLGAGPSYEQYF
TRBD1 | 17 | . | TRBJ1-5 | TRBV19 | TGTGCCAGTAGTCGTAAGGGACAGGGGGTATCGTATCAGCCCCAGCATTTT | CASSRKGQGVSYQPQHF
. | 15 | few | TRBJ1-4 | TRBV5-4 | TGTGCCAGCAGCCGCGCCGCAGGTATCAATGAAAAACTGTTTTTT | CASSRAAGINEKLFF
TRBD2 | 15 | few | TRBJ2-7 | TRBV12-3/TRBV12-4 | TGTGCCAGCAGCCCCAGCGGGGGGTTACCCTACGAGCAGTACTTC | CASSPSGGLPYEQYF
. | 13 | . | TRBJ1-6 | TRBV10-2 | TGCGCCAGCATCGGCAGGGGCCGTTCACCCCTCCACTTT | CASIGRGRSPLHF
. | 11 | many | TRBJ1-2 | TRBV29-1 | TGCAGCGTCAAGACAGGAGTAGGCTACACCTTC | CSVKTGVGYTF
. | 12 | . | TRBJ2-5 | TRBV5-1 | TGCGCCAGCAGCTGGAGGGCTGAGACCCAGTACTTC | CASSWRAETQYF
TRBD1 | 14 | . | TRBJ2-7 | TRBV4-3 | TGCGCCAGCAGCCCTTCGGACAGGGCCTACGAGCAGTACTTC | CASSPSDRAYEQYF
. | 12 | few | TRBJ1-2 | TRBV28 | TGTGCCAGCAAGGAGGTGGACTATGGCTACACCTTC | CASKEVDYGYTF
. | 15 | . | TRBJ2-3 | TRBV28 | TGTGCCAGCAGTTTGGAGGGGGGCAACACAGATACGCAGTATTTT | CASSLEGGNTDTQYF
TRBD2 | 21 | many | TRBJ2-3 | TRBV4-3 | TGCGCCAGCAGCCAAGACGCCTCGGGACTAGCGGGGGGCTCTAGCACAGATACGCAGTATTTT | CASSQDASGLAGGSSTDTQYF
. | 12 | few | TRBJ2-5 | TRBV29-1 | TGCAGCGTTTCGGAGGCCCAAGAGACCCAGTACTTC | CSVSEAQETQYF
TRBD2 | 13 | few | TRBJ2-1 | TRBV24-1 | TGTGCCACCAAAGCGGGAGTAGACAATGAGCAGTTCTTC | CATKAGVDNEQFF
TRBD1 | 13 | many | TRBJ2-3 | TRBV7-2 | TGTGCCAGCAGCGGGCAGGGGGCAGATACGCAGTATTTT | CASSGQGADTQYF
. | 14 | many | TRBJ2-2 | TRBV24-1 | TGTGCCACCAGTGACCCCTGGAGCACCGGGGAGCTGTTTTTT | CATSDPWSTGELFF
TRBD2 | 16 | many | TRBJ2-1 | TRBV9 | TGTGCCAGCAGCGTCCGACTAGCGGGAGGGCCCAATGAGCAGTTCTTC | CASSVRLAGGPNEQFF
. | 16 | . | TRBJ2-7 | TRBV4-1 | TGCGCCAGCAGCCAAAATACACAGGGTAATCCCCACGAGCAGTACTTC | CASSQNTQGNPHEQYF
. | 13 | many | TRBJ1-2 | TRBV14 | TGTGCCAGCAGCCTCGGACGTAACTATGGCTACACCTTC | CASSLGRNYGYTF
TRBD1 | 16 | many | TRBJ1-2 | TRBV6-2/TRBV6-3 | TGTGCCAGCAGTTACGGCGCCGGGACAGGGGCGAGCGGCTACACCTTC | CASSYGAGTGASGYTF
. | 12 | many | TRBJ2-1 | TRBV30 | TGTGCCGGAAGGTGGCGGGGAGGTGAGCAGTTCTTC | CAGRWRGGEQFF
TRBD2 | 16 | many | TRBJ2-5 | TRBV7-6 | TGTGCCAGCAGCCTCATAGCGGGGGCGGGTCAAGAGACCCAGTACTTC | CASSLIAGAGQETQYF
TRBD1 | 15 | many | TRBJ2-3 | TRBV2 | TGTGCCAGCAGTGGACAGGGGGCGAATGCAGATACGCAGTATTTT | CASSGQGANADTQYF
TRBD1 | 18 | many | TRBJ2-6 | TRBV6-2/TRBV6-3 | TGTGCCAGCAGTGCAGGACAGGGTGGTAACTCTGGGGCCAACGTCCTGACTTTC | CASSAGQGGNSGANVLTF
. | 12 | many | TRBJ1-5 | TRBV14 | TGTGCCAGCAGGCAGGGAAATCAGCCCCAGCATTTT | CASRQGNQPQHF
TRBD1 | 16 | . | TRBJ2-3 | TRBV11-2 | TGTGCCAGCAGCTTATTCGAGGGGGCCAGCACAGATACGCAGTATTTT | CASSLFEGASTDTQYF
. | 14 | many | TRBJ2-7 | TRBV27 | TGTGCCAGCAGCCTCGGGACTTCCCAAAGCGAGCAGTACTTC | CASSLGTSQSEQYF
. | 13 | . | TRBJ1-5 | TRBV6-2/TRBV6-3 | TGTGCCAGCACCAGAAATAGCAATCAGCCCCAGCATTTT | CASTRNSNQPQHF
. | 14 | . | TRBJ1-1 | TRBV6-2/TRBV6-3 | TGTGCCAGCAGTTACGGTCTAGGGGACGGAGAAGCTTTCTTT | CASSYGLGDGEAFF
TRBD1 | 13 | . | TRBJ1-1 | TRBV6-5 | TGTGCCAGCAGCGCAGGGGGGAGCACTGAAGCTTTCTTT | CASSAGGSTEAFF
. | 14 | . | TRBJ1-1 | TRBV28 | TGTGCCAGCAGTGCCGCCTCAGGGGAGGCTGAAGCTTTCTTT | CASSAASGEAEAFF
. | 10 | many | TRBJ2-1 | TRBV28 | TGTGCCAGCAGTAAAACAGATCGGTTCTTC | CASSKTDRFF
. | 11 | many | TRBJ1-3 | TRBV29-1 | TGCAGCGCCGGGTTTGGAAACACCATATATTTT | CSAGFGNTIYF
. | 15 | many | TRBJ1-1 | TRBV28 | TGTGCCAGCAGTTCCTTTCGACAGCTGAACACTGAAGCTTTCTTT | CASSSFRQLNTEAFF
. | 15 | . | TRBJ1-5 | TRBV28 | TGTGCCAGCAGCGCCCCGGGGGCAAGCAATCAGCCCCAGCATTTT | CASSAPGASNQPQHF
. | 15 | . | TRBJ2-5 | TRBV28 | TGTGCCAGCAGTTCGCCGACTGGACCGGAAGAGACCCAGTACTTC | CASSSPTGPEETQYF
. | 13 | . | TRBJ1-3 | TRBV29-1 | TGCAGCGTTGCGGGGAGCTCTGGAAACACCATATATTTT | CSVAGSSGNTIYF
TRBD1 | 12 | few | TRBJ1-2 | TRBV29-1 | TGCAGCGCTTCAGACAGGGACTATGGCTACACCTTC | CSASDRDYGYTF
. | 11 | . | TRBJ2-7 | TRBV20-1 | TGCAGTGCCTACACCCGGTACGAGCAGTACTTC | CSAYTRYEQYF
. | 13 | . | TRBJ1-1 | TRBV5-1 | TGCGCCAGCAGCAGGGCTCCAGACACTGAAGCTTTCTTT | CASSRAPDTEAFF